This entry lists 21 T cell receptor beta chains sequenced from one sample in a study of vaccination effects on CD4 cells after COVID-19. Antigen-specific CD4+ T cells were expanded with viral peptide pools in the ViraFEST assay before sequencing. Following 10 days of culture, CD4+ T cells were isolated. The participants, recipients of two vaccine doses, got either BNT162b2 or mRNA-1273. This table comes from immunoSEQ multiplex PCR, and its TCRdb copy is limited to in-frame clones, with some not included. The repertoire includes some 22,000 clones, more than 70% of them detected once, and about 9.1% sits in the top ten. These receptors have no known antigen. Sequencing used CD4+ T cells from PBMCs cultured with HCoV-229E spike peptides, obtained after COVID-19 vaccination. The receptors were sampled from a human donor who received a COVID-19 vaccine.

This clone was counted a few times. The rearrangement links TRBV12-3 or TRBV12-4 to TRBJ1-2; 7 nucleotides match TRBD1. CDR3 length: 13 amino acids. V trimming: 5 bases; J trimming: 7 bases; junction bases outside the gene matches: 7. This chain's CDR3 is CASSADRAGGYTF. In DNA form, the CDR3 reads TGTGCCAGCAGTGCCGACAGGGCCGGTGGCTACACCTTC.

This sequence joins TRBV6-1 and TRBJ2-3; D might be TRBD1 (5 bases). This CDR3 has 13 amino acids. In germline, CDR1 is MNHNS, CDR2 SASEGT. Trimming removed 0 bases from V and 4 bases from J, with 5 bases in between. The CDR3 protein is CASSEARADTQYF. DNA for the CDR3: TGTGCCAGCAGTGAAGCCAGGGCAGATACGCAGTATTTT.

J is TRBJ1-2 and V is TRBV6-5; 7 positions agree with TRBD1. The germline V gene encodes CDR1 MNHEY and CDR2 SVGAGI. After removal of 5 bases from V and 5 bases from J, the junction contained 5 bases not matched to a gene. This CDR3 comprises 13 residues. The CDR3 DNA is TGTGCCAGCAGTCGGGACAGTCTTTATGGCTACACCTTC. It codes for CASSRDSLYGYTF.

V and J are TRBV5-4 and TRBJ1-6; TRBD1 might be the D (6 bases). Germline lookup yields CDR1 SGHNT and CDR2 YYREEE (reference sequence). The V and J ends lost 3 bases and 13 bases respectively, with 23 bases between them. The CDR3 runs 16 residues. The CDR3 DNA follows: TGTGCCAGCAGCTCACAGGGAGGTTGGGATTCTTCGCCCCTCCACTTT. Translating gives CASSSQGGWDSSPLHF.

This clone was recorded only once. The J gene is TRBJ2-7, the V gene TRBV9, with unresolved D. Germline loops: CDR1 SGDLS, CDR2 YYNGEE. CDR3 length equals 13 residues. Trimming shortened V by 0 bases and J by 7 bases, and 11 bases separated the two germline ends. CDR3 nucleotide sequence: TGTGCCAGCAGCGTAGAGGCGTATGGGGAGCAGTACTTC. Translating gives CASSVEAYGEQYF.

J is TRBJ2-6 and V is TRBV30, with unresolved D. Trimming shortened V by 3 bases and J by 1 base, and 4 bases separated the two germline ends. This CDR3 spans 13 amino acids. In germline, CDR1 is GTSNPN, CDR2 SVGIG (reference sequence). In DNA, the CDR3 is TGTGCCTGGAGGGGGTCTGGGGCCAACGTCCTGACTTTC. It is translated as CAWRGSGANVLTF. Drawing the rest from reference TRBV30 and TRBJ2-6, the complete variable domain is SQTIHQWPATLVQPVGSPLSLECTVEGTSNPNLYWYRQAAGRGLQLLFYSVGIGQISSEVPQNLSASRPQDRQFILSSKKLLLSDSGFYLCAWRGSGANVLTFGAGSRLTVL.

The chain combines TRBV5-1 with TRBJ2-1; 7 bases fit TRBD2. The CDR3 sequence is 15 residues long. Germline CDR1 reads SGHRS; CDR2 reads YFSETQ. Germline trimming cut 4 bases from V and 5 bases from J; bases unmatched to any gene: 9. Written as DNA, the CDR3 is TGCGCCAGCAGCGATCCTAGCGGAGCGAACAATGAGCAGTTCTTC. As protein: CASSDPSGANNEQFF.

The chain has TRBV19 and TRBJ1-1; 7 bases map to TRBD1. The CDR3 has 13 amino acids. V lost 5 bases and J lost 4; bases outside the gene matches: 4. Germline assignment: CDR1 LNHDA and CDR2 SQIVND (reference sequence). The CDR3 bases are TGTGCCAGTAGTCCAACAGGGGTCACTGAAGCTTTCTTT. As protein: CASSPTGVTEAFF.

This chain joins TRBV3-1 (or the pseudogene TRBV3-2) and TRBJ2-7; no definite D call. The CDR3 consists of 11 residues. Germline V gene sequence: CDR1 LGHDT, CDR2 YNNKEL (reference sequence). The V end lost 5 bases, the J end lost 6 bases, and 8 bases lay between the germline ends. In nucleotides, the CDR3 is TGTGCCAGCAGCAGTCTTACCGAGCAGTACTTC. This translates into CASSSLTEQYF.

This clone was picked up a small number of times. The chain employs TRBV6-5 and TRBJ1-2; no firm D call. Germline V gene sequence: CDR1 MNHEY, CDR2 SVGAGI. Between the trimmed V and J ends, which lost 4 bases and 5 bases, there was a span of 17 bases. This CDR3 comprises 15 residues. The CDR3, as DNA: TGTGCCAGCAGTTTGCCGGGAGTGCCTGTATATGGCTACACCTTC. This gives the protein CASSLPGVPVYGYTF.

The chain is built from TRBV15 and TRBJ2-7, with D unclear. Germline V gene data show CDR1 as LNHNV and CDR2 as YYDKDF (reference sequence). CDR3 length: 12 residues. The V end was cut by 8 bases, the J end by 1 base, with 9 bases between. This chain's CDR3 is CATSKGSYEQYF. The CDR3 nucleotides read TGTGCCACCTCGAAAGGGTCCTACGAGCAGTACTTC.

The gene calls are TRBV5-1 and TRBJ1-1; D unresolved. CDR1 is SGHRS and CDR2 is YFSETQ in the germline V gene. Trimming stripped 5 bases from V and 1 base from J, with 12 bases between. The CDR3 consists of 14 residues. DNA of the CDR3: TGCGCCAGCAGTTTCCAGCCGGGGAACACTGAAGCTTTCTTT. The encoded protein is CASSFQPGNTEAFF. Supplemented by reference TRBV5-1 and TRBJ1-1, the full variable domain reads KAGVTQTPRYLIKTRGQQVTLSCSPISGHRSVSWYQQTPGQGLQFLFEYFSETQRNKGNFPGRFSGRQFSNSRSEMNVSTLELGDSALYLCASSFQPGNTEAFFGQGTRLTVV.

This CDR3 is CASSPTYPGLASPVGEQYF. The CDR3 nucleotides are TGTGCCAGCAGTCCGACTTACCCGGGACTAGCGTCTCCTGTAGGTGAGCAGTACTTC. The chain carries TRBV27 and TRBJ2-7; 10 bases are shared with TRBD2. Germline values: CDR1 MNHEY, CDR2 SMNVEV (reference sequence). V lost 5 bases, J lost 7 bases, and 23 bases stayed unmatched. The CDR3 is 19 amino acids.

This clone has just a few counts. V and J are TRBV4-1 and TRBJ1-4; D remains unclear. This CDR3 comprises 15 residues. Deletions cut 6 bases from V and 6 bases from J, with 17 bases between. The germline V gene encodes CDR1 MGHRA and CDR2 YSYEKL. Here the CDR3 DNA reads TGCGCCAGCAGAGAGCGGCCAGTAGAATATGAAAAACTGTTTTTT. Protein: CASRERPVEYEKLFF.

The rearrangement links TRBV7-9 to TRBJ1-2; D is unclear. The germline V gene encodes CDR1 SEHNR and CDR2 FQNEAQ (reference sequence). With 3 bases removed from V and 8 bases from J, the gap between germline ends came to 16 bases. CDR3 size: 14 residues. The CDR3 region has the DNA TGTGCCAGCAGCTTTTCTGTTCCGGGCGAGGGCTACACCTTC. This encodes CASSFSVPGEGYTF. The whole variable domain, filled in from reference TRBV7-9 and TRBJ1-2, reads DTGVSQNPRHKITKRGQNVTFRCDPISEHNRLYWYRQTLGQGPEFLTYFQNEAQLEKSRLLSDRFSAERPKGSFSTLEIQRTEQGDSAMYLCASSFSVPGEGYTFGSGTRLTVV.

This clone has just a few counts. The rearrangement joins TRBV30 to TRBJ1-6; D remains unclear. V gave up 4 bases and J gave up 10 bases, with 17 bases separating them. The CDR3 extends over 14 amino acids. Germline V CDR1 and CDR2: GTSNPN, SVGIG (reference sequence). The CDR3 loop is CAWTLRAVGSPLHF. The DNA for the CDR3 is TGTGCCTGGACCCTCCGGGCGGTTGGATCACCCCTCCACTTT.

The chain carries TRBV7-9 and TRBJ2-2; a possible D gene is TRBD1 (6 bases). CDR1 and CDR2 (germline): SEHNR, FQNEAQ (reference sequence). V gave up 6 bases and J gave up 4 bases, with 12 bases separating them. CDR3 length equals 14 residues. CDR3 bases: TGTGCCAGCAGTAAGGCAGGGGCCACCGGGGAGCTGTTTTTT. This codes for CASSKAGATGELFF. The full variable domain, its missing parts supplied by reference TRBV7-9 and TRBJ2-2, is DTGVSQNPRHKITKRGQNVTFRCDPISEHNRLYWYRQTLGQGPEFLTYFQNEAQLEKSRLLSDRFSAERPKGSFSTLEIQRTEQGDSAMYLCASSKAGATGELFFGEGSRLTVL.

V usage is TRBV18 and J usage is TRBJ1-5; D is unclear. CDR1 and CDR2 (germline): KGHSH, LQKENI. CDR3 length: 13 amino acids. V was shortened by 1 base and J by 3 bases, with 4 bases between the two germline ends. The CDR3 DNA is TGTGCCAGCTCACCACAGGCCAATCAGCCCCAGCATTTT. As protein: CASSPQANQPQHF.

This chain links TRBV5-1 with TRBJ2-7; 7 bases fit TRBD1. The V and J ends lost 3 bases and 0 bases, in that order; junction bases with no gene match: 6. The germline V gene encodes CDR1 SGHRS and CDR2 YFSETQ. The CDR3 spans 15 residues. The CDR3 coding sequence is TGCGCCAGCAGCTCGGGGACAGTCAGCTCCTACGAGCAGTACTTC. Translated, it gives CASSSGTVSSYEQYF.

The genes are TRBV18 and TRBJ1-1, with TRBD1 matching 8 bases. The CDR3 has 13 amino acids. V shed 3 bases, J shed 4 bases, and the junction held 1 base outside the gene matches. Per the germline V gene, CDR1 is KGHSH and CDR2 is LQKENI. CDR3 residues: CASSPDRGTEAFF. The CDR3 bases are TGTGCCAGCTCACCCGACAGGGGCACTGAAGCTTTCTTT.

This clone came up a few times. J is TRBJ2-2 and V is TRBV10-1; TRBD1 might be the D (6 bases). The germline V gene encodes CDR1 WNHNN and CDR2 SYGVQD (reference sequence). V lost 6 bases and J lost 5, with 16 bases in between. The CDR3 has 15 amino acids. CDR3 residues: CASSPSPRGTGELFF. CDR3 in DNA: TGCGCCAGCAGCCCCTCACCCAGGGGAACCGGGGAGCTGTTTTTT.